Listed below are T cell receptor beta chains from one sample, sequenced in a study of OX40 agonist ivuxolimab in advanced cancers. Sequencing used immunoSEQ multiplex PCR; TCRdb keeps in-frame clones, though not all of them. Of about 73,000 clones in the sample, around 90% were seen once. The input for sequencing was CD4+ or CD8+ T cells sorted from blood, taken in a trial of the OX40 agonist ivuxolimab. Receptors originate from an adult with an advanced solid tumor such as melanoma, head and neck, liver or kidney cancer. The CDR3 runs from the conserved cysteine through the conserved F or W. The D gene is left open where the match is weak. The size entry is marked missing in some rows and otherwise reads once, few, many or a size class.

TGTGCCAGCAGTAACACCCGGGACGCGATACGGGAGCAGTACTTC | CASSNTRDAIREQYF | - | - | TRBJ2-7 | TRBV6-5
TGTGCCAGCAGAGGACAGGGACTAGCGCAAGAGACCCAGTACTTC | CASRGQGLAQETQYF | - | TRBD2 | TRBJ2-5 | TRBV6-1
TGTGCCAGCAGCGGGAATAACCGGCACACTGAAGCTTTCTTT | CASSGNNRHTEAFF | - | - | TRBJ1-1 | TRBV2
TGTGCCAGCAGTAGGGCGGATACGCAGTATTTT | CASSRADTQYF | - | - | TRBJ2-3 | TRBV25-1
TGTGCCAGCAGCTTCTCCCGATCCGCGGCTGGAAACACCATATATTTT | CASSFSRSAAGNTIYF | - | - | TRBJ1-3 | TRBV5-6
TGTGCCAGCAGGGATGACCAGGGGAGGAGAAATAATGAGCAGTTCTTC | CASRDDQGRRNNEQFF | - | - | TRBJ2-1 | TRBV28
TGTGCCAGCAGCCGGACAGTTAGCTACGAGCAGTACTTC | CASSRTVSYEQYF | - | - | TRBJ2-7 | TRBV6-5
TGTGCCAGCAGGGGGGGACTAGCGGGATCCTACGAGCAGTACTTC | CASRGGLAGSYEQYF | - | TRBD2 | TRBJ2-7 | TRBV6-1
TGTGCCAGCTCACCAGGGAATAGCGGACCCCTGGAGCAGTACTTC | CASSPGNSGPLEQYF | - | - | TRBJ2-7 | TRBV18
TGTGCCAGCAGCCTCCACGGTAGGGCGGGAGTGGATGAGACCCAGTACTTC | CASSLHGRAGVDETQYF | - | TRBD2 | TRBJ2-5 | TRBV13
TGTGCCAGCAGCTTGGCCGGGGATAGAGTCGTGAACACGCAGTATTTT | CASSLAGDRVVNTQYF | - | - | TRBJ2-3 | TRBV5-4
TGTGCCAGCAGAATGGCGGGACAGGGGGGGACTGAAGCTTTCTTT | CASRMAGQGGTEAFF | - | TRBD1 | TRBJ1-1 | TRBV2
TGTGCCTGGAGTGGGGGGGGGAACACTGAAGCTTTCTTT | CAWSGGGNTEAFF | - | - | TRBJ1-1 | TRBV30
TGTGCCTGGGCTGACCGGGGGACCCAGTACTTC | CAWADRGTQYF | - | - | TRBJ2-5 | TRBV30
TGTGCCAGCAGCTCTTACCCCGGACAGGGGTTCACTGAAGCTTTCTTT | CASSSYPGQGFTEAFF | once | TRBD1 | TRBJ1-1 | TRBV6-6
TGTGCCAGCAGCGGTAGCTCCTACAATGAGCAGTTCTTC | CASSGSSYNEQFF | - | - | TRBJ2-1 | TRBV7-2
TGTGCCAGCAGCCAATCCGGGGCCTCCTACGAGCAGTACTTC | CASSQSGASYEQYF | - | - | TRBJ2-7 | TRBV16
TGTGCCAGCAGCCAAGCTGGACTGATGGTTTACGAGCAGTACTTC | CASSQAGLMVYEQYF | - | - | TRBJ2-7 | TRBV14
TGTGCCAGCAGCTTAGTAAGGACTAGCGGGGTGGAGACCCAGTACTTC | CASSLVRTSGVETQYF | once | TRBD2 | TRBJ2-5 | TRBV7-2
TGTGCCAGCAGCTTAGGTGGCGGGAGGGCCAACACAGATACGCAGTATTTT | CASSLGGGRANTDTQYF | once | TRBD2 | TRBJ2-3 | TRBV7-2
TGTGCCATCAGTGGTACAGGGGAATATGGCTACACCTTC | CAISGTGEYGYTF | - | TRBD1 | TRBJ1-2 | TRBV10-3
TGTGCCAGCAGCGTCAACCCCGCCCCGAACACTGAAGCTTTCTTT | CASSVNPAPNTEAFF | - | - | TRBJ1-1 | TRBV9
TGTGCCAGCAGTCCGAGGGACAGGGGATATGGCTACACCTTC | CASSPRDRGYGYTF | - | TRBD1 | TRBJ1-2 | TRBV27
TGTGCCAGCAGCTTGGGACTAGCGGGAAGGGTCGGAGAGACCCAGTACTTC | CASSLGLAGRVGETQYF | - | TRBD2 | TRBJ2-5 | TRBV11-2
TGTGCCAGCAGCTTACGTAAGCACAGTTCACCCCTCCACTTT | CASSLRKHSSPLHF | - | - | TRBJ1-6 | TRBV7-2
TGTGCCAGCATCCCCGGGGCTATCAAACGGGGCGAAGCTTTCTTT | CASIPGAIKRGEAFF | - | - | TRBJ1-1 | TRBV28
TGTGCCAGCAGGGCCGGACAGGGGCGTGCAGATACGCAGTATTTT | CASRAGQGRADTQYF | - | TRBD1 | TRBJ2-3 | TRBV6-6
TGTGCCAGCAGCCTGGGGTCGGGAAACACCATATATTTT | CASSLGSGNTIYF | - | - | TRBJ1-3 | TRBV7-3
TGCGCCAGCAGCTCGGACAGGGCTTCTGGAAACACCATATATTTT | CASSSDRASGNTIYF | - | TRBD1 | TRBJ1-3 | TRBV5-1
TGTGCCAGCAGGACATCGGGGGCGCACGGGGAGCTGTTTTTT | CASRTSGAHGELFF | - | - | TRBJ2-2 | TRBV6-5
TGTGCCAGCAGCTTGGGGCAGGGAGATTGGGGCGAGCAGTACTTC | CASSLGQGDWGEQYF | - | - | TRBJ2-7 | TRBV5-4
TGTGCCATCAGTGAGTCCAGAGGTGAAAAACTGTTTTTT | CAISESRGEKLFF | - | - | TRBJ1-4 | TRBV10-3
TGTGCCAGCAGCCTAGACAGGCAACTCTATGGCTACACCTTC | CASSLDRQLYGYTF | - | - | TRBJ1-2 | TRBV7-2
TGTGCCAGCTCACCCCCGGGACTAGCTGAATACGAGCAGTACTTC | CASSPPGLAEYEQYF | - | TRBD2 | TRBJ2-7 | TRBV18
TGCGCCAGCAGCCCCTATCCCTGGACTAGCGGGCTCACAGATACGCAGTATTTT | CASSPYPWTSGLTDTQYF | - | TRBD2 | TRBJ2-3 | TRBV4-3
TGTGCCAGCAGCGAAATGAGGACCTCTTACGAGCAGTACTTC | CASSEMRTSYEQYF | - | - | TRBJ2-7 | TRBV2
TGTGCCAGCAGCTTTGGAGGGGAGGATACGCAGTATTTT | CASSFGGEDTQYF | - | - | TRBJ2-3 | TRBV11-2